Presented here are 27 T cell receptor beta chains from one specimen sequenced in a study of T cell responses to AZD1222 COVID-19 vaccine. The assay was immunoSEQ multiplex PCR, and TCRdb's table has in-frame clones only and misses some. The table has 120,000 or so clones, more than 85% seen once. Sequencing used peripheral blood, obtained on day 0 of MenACWY control vaccination. These receptors all come from an adult in good health.

The V and J genes are TRBV6-5 and TRBJ2-3; 10 nucleotides line up with TRBD2. Trimming at V came to 7 bases and at J to 4 bases, leaving 8 bases not matched to a gene. The CDR3 has 15 amino acids. Per germline, CDR1 MNHEY and CDR2 SVGAGI. The CDR3 loop reads CASNRAGGLADTQYF. The CDR3 nucleotides are TGTGCCAGCAACCGAGCGGGAGGGCTGGCAGATACGCAGTATTTT.

The chain uses TRBV12-3 or TRBV12-4 and TRBJ2-5; D unresolved. The V and J ends lost 0 bases and 10 bases respectively, with 6 bases between them. The CDR3 is 11 residues long. The chain's CDR3 is CASSLAIDQYF. Written as DNA, the CDR3 is TGTGCCAGCAGTTTAGCCATCGACCAGTACTTC.

This clone was seen a single time. The chain employs TRBV30 and TRBJ1-2, with TRBD1 matching over 7 bases. Germline assignment: CDR1 GTSNPN and CDR2 SVGIG (reference sequence). This CDR3 has 14 amino acids. V gave up 7 bases and J gave up 5 bases; unmatched junction bases: 13. The CDR3 reads CALESTGVVYGYTF. The CDR3, as DNA: TGTGCCTTGGAAAGTACAGGGGTGGTATATGGCTACACCTTC.

The chain couples TRBV28 to TRBJ2-4; 11 nucleotides line up with TRBD1. The V gene's germline CDR1 is MDHEN and CDR2 SYDVKM. The V gene end was trimmed by 4 bases and the J gene end by 6 bases; junction bases not matched to a gene: 5. The CDR3 runs to 15 residues. CDR3 sequence (DNA): TGTGCCAGCAGTTCGGGACAGGGGGTCGGAAACATTCAGTACTTC. It encodes CASSSGQGVGNIQYF.

The V call is TRBV18, the J call TRBJ1-1; possible D gene TRBD1, 5 bases. The CDR3 has 16 residues. The germline CDR1 and CDR2 sequences are KGHSH and LQKENI. V gave up 1 base and J gave up 3 bases, with 15 bases separating them. Here the CDR3 reads CASSPLSGMTDTEAFF. The CDR3 DNA sequence: TGTGCCAGCTCACCACTTTCAGGGATGACGGACACTGAAGCTTTCTTT.

The chain couples TRBV10-2 to TRBJ2-3; D might be TRBD2 (5 bases). This CDR3 has 15 residues. The V gene's germline CDR1 is WSHSY and CDR2 SAAADI. V was trimmed by 2 bases and J by 2 bases, leaving 11 bases between them. DNA of the CDR3: TGCGCCAGCAGTGAGCGGGGTCCAGCCACAGATACGCAGTATTTT. This translates into CASSERGPATDTQYF.

This sequence joins TRBV27 and TRBJ2-2; 10 positions agree with TRBD1. The CDR3 runs to 17 residues. V lost 10 bases to trimming and J lost 2 bases; unmatched junction nucleotides: 13. From germline, CDR1 is MNHEY and CDR2 SMNVEV (reference sequence). The CDR3 loop reads CATQPGQGNRNTGELFF. CDR3 bases: TGTGCCACCCAACCGGGACAGGGGAATCGTAACACCGGGGAGCTGTTTTTT.

The V gene is TRBV24-1, the J gene TRBJ2-3; the D gene is possibly TRBD1 (5 bases). Germline-derived CDR1 and CDR2 are KGHDR and SFDVKD. The CDR3 length is 15 residues. V was trimmed by 3 bases and J by 4 bases, leaving 13 bases between them. The CDR3 loop is CATSDRSQGADTQYF. CDR3 coding DNA: TGTGCCACCAGTGATCGTAGTCAGGGCGCAGATACGCAGTATTTT.

This clone has only one observation. This rearrangement joins TRBV7-2 to TRBJ2-2; D may be TRBD1 or TRBD2 (5 bases each). CDR1 is SGHTA, CDR2 FQGNSA, per germline. The CDR3 is 15 amino acids. Trimming removed 7 bases from V and 2 bases from J, with 14 bases in between. In DNA, the CDR3 is TGTGCCAGCAAACCAGGGTCGGGAAACACCGGGGAGCTGTTTTTT. Its protein is CASKPGSGNTGELFF.

Worth noting for this clone: The junction shows a germline mismatch at one end, possibly a read error. V gene TRBV28 combines with J gene TRBJ1-2, with D possibly being TRBD1 (6 bases). The germline V gene encodes CDR1 MDHEN and CDR2 SYDVKM. CDR3 length equals 14 residues. CDR3 loop: CASSPQQGSRGPLF. The DNA for the CDR3 is TGTGCCAGCAGTCCCCAACAGGGTTCCCGAGGGCCTCTCTTC.

The rearrangement joins TRBV5-5 to TRBJ2-1; TRBD1 agrees at 7 bases. Germline V lookup: CDR1 SGHKS, CDR2 YYEKEE (reference sequence). The ends lost 2 bases at V and 5 bases at J; junction bases unmatched: 4. The CDR3 has 14 residues. The DNA for the CDR3 is TGTGCCAGCAGCTTATCCGACAGGGACAATGAGCAGTTCTTC. This translates into CASSLSDRDNEQFF.

This clone was picked up a small number of times. This rearrangement joins TRBV16 to TRBJ2-7, with TRBD2 identical over 9 bases. CDR1 KGHSY and CDR2 FQNENV come from the germline V gene. The CDR3 is made up of 15 amino acids. With V trimmed by 2 bases and J by 3 bases, 5 bases remained unmatched. In DNA, the CDR3 is TGTGCCAGCAGCCAACTGGTTAGCGGGAGCTACGAGCAGTACTTC. Translation: CASSQLVSGSYEQYF.

J is TRBJ1-2 and V is TRBV14; D not resolved. CDR1 and CDR2 from the germline V gene are SGHDN and FVKESK. This CDR3 is built from 15 residues. Trimming cost V 0 bases and J 2 bases, with 10 bases left between them. CDR3 coding DNA: TGTGCCAGCAGCCAAGAACGGAACTTCAACTATGGCTACACCTTC. It is translated as CASSQERNFNYGYTF. The full variable domain, rest sourced from reference TRBV14 and TRBJ1-2, is EAGVTQFPSHSVIEKGQTVTLRCDPISGHDNLYWYRRVMGKEIKFLLHFVKESKQDESGMPNNRFLAERTGGTYSTLKVQPAELEDSGVYFCASSQERNFNYGYTFGSGTRLTVV.

The chain is built from TRBV9 and TRBJ1-1; D might be TRBD1 (6 bases). With 1 base removed from V and 3 bases from J, the gap between germline ends came to 10 bases. Germline CDR1 SGDLS, CDR2 YYNGEE. This CDR3 comprises 14 residues. This CDR3 reads CASSVTGQDTEAFF. For the CDR3, the DNA is TGTGCCAGCAGCGTAACAGGGCAGGACACTGAAGCTTTCTTT.

This clone turned up a few times. This chain links TRBV4-1 with TRBJ2-7; D is possibly TRBD2 (6 bases). This CDR3 region has 16 residues. CDR1 is MGHRA, CDR2 YSYEKL, per germline. The germline V and J ends were trimmed by 0 bases and 2 bases, with 14 bases remaining between them. The CDR3 nucleotides read TGCGCCAGCAGCCAAGAGATAAGCGGGTTAACCTACGAGCAGTACTTC. Translating gives CASSQEISGLTYEQYF.

About this clone itself: Other DNA sequences in the sample encode the same CDR3. The chain is built from TRBV10-3 and TRBJ2-3; D unresolved. The CDR3 spans 13 residues. The ends were cut back, 2 bases at V and 1 base at J, with 4 bases in the middle. Germline CDR1 is ENHRY and CDR2 is SYGVKD. The CDR3 region is CAISEPGTDTQYF. The CDR3 DNA is TGTGCCATCAGTGAGCCAGGCACAGATACGCAGTATTTT.

The CDR3 spells CASRTDRTLHF. The CDR3 nucleotides read TGTGCCAGCAGGACCGATCGGACCCTCCACTTT. The chain has TRBV27 and TRBJ1-6; D is uncertain. The CDR3 extends over 11 amino acids. Trimming cost V 6 bases and J 14 bases, with 11 bases left between them. CDR1 and CDR2 (germline): MNHEY, SMNVEV (reference sequence).

The rearrangement joins TRBV11-2 to TRBJ2-1; 11 positions match TRBD2. This CDR3 contains 16 residues. Trimming cost V 2 bases and J 7 bases; bases outside gene matches: 7. Per the germline V gene, CDR1 is SGHAT and CDR2 is FQNNGV. CDR3 DNA sequence: TGTGCCAGCAGCTTATTAACTAGCGGGAGTAGTAATGAGCAGTTCTTC. Its translation is CASSLLTSGSSNEQFF.

The chain couples TRBV19 to TRBJ2-5; 10 positions match TRBD2. The CDR3 has 16 residues. Trimming at V came to 6 bases and at J to 2 bases, leaving 9 bases not matched to a gene. Germline V gene sequence: CDR1 LNHDA, CDR2 SQIVND (reference sequence). This chain's CDR3 is CASSFPGLAYQETQYF. CDR3 bases: TGTGCCAGTAGCTTTCCGGGACTAGCGTATCAAGAGACCCAGTACTTC. The full variable domain, rest sourced from reference TRBV19 and TRBJ2-5, is DGGITQSPKYLFRKEGQNVTLSCEQNLNHDAMYWYRQDPGQGLRLIYYSQIVNDFQKGDIAEGYSVSREKKESFPLTVTSAQKNPTAFYLCASSFPGLAYQETQYFGPGTRLLVL.

The rearrangement links TRBV12-3 or TRBV12-4 to TRBJ2-1, with D possibly being TRBD2 (6 bases). This CDR3 spans 11 amino acids. V shed 2 bases and J shed 10 bases, with 6 bases lying between them. As DNA, the CDR3 is TGTGCCAGCAGTTTACGGGGGGAGCAGTTCTTC. Its translation: CASSLRGEQFF.

This clone has a single count. Here the CDR3 reads CASSLDVGGYTF. The CDR3 DNA is TGCGCCAGCAGCTTGGATGTAGGAGGCTACACCTTC. This chain connects TRBV5-1 to TRBJ1-2; unclear D gene. The length of the CDR3 is 12 residues. The germline V gene has CDR1 SGHRS and CDR2 YFSETQ. Trimming shortened V by 0 bases and J by 8 bases, and 8 bases separated the two germline ends.

This chain joins TRBV24-1 and TRBJ2-3; D perhaps matches TRBD2 (6 bases). This CDR3 comprises 18 residues. From germline, CDR1 is KGHDR and CDR2 SFDVKD. The V end was cut by 2 bases, the J end by 4 bases, with 21 bases between. In nucleotides, the CDR3 is TGTGCCACCAGTGATTGGACCGCTAGCGTTCCTGGGGCAGATACGCAGTATTTT. This codes for CATSDWTASVPGADTQYF.

Concerning this clone: Other DNA sequences in this specimen translate into the identical CDR3. The chain combines TRBV7-2 with TRBJ1-5; D remains unclear. The CDR3 sequence is 13 residues long. V lost 2 bases and J lost 4, with 6 bases in between. The germline V gene encodes CDR1 SGHTA and CDR2 FQGNSA. The CDR3 bases are TGTGCCAGCAGCTTACGAGGGAATCAGCCCCAGCATTTT. Protein sequence: CASSLRGNQPQHF.

This chain links TRBV11-3 with TRBJ2-3; 11 bases line up with TRBD2. CDR1 is SGHNT and CDR2 is YENEEA in the germline V gene. V trimming: 4 bases; J trimming: 0 bases; junction bases outside the gene matches: 3. This CDR3 has 16 residues. The CDR3 protein is CASSSGLAASTDTQYF. CDR3 DNA sequence: TGTGCCAGCAGCTCGGGACTAGCGGCAAGCACAGATACGCAGTATTTT.

This sequence joins TRBV27 and TRBJ2-2; 8 nucleotides align to TRBD1. Germline CDR1 reads MNHEY; CDR2 reads SMNVEV (reference sequence). This CDR3 spans 16 amino acids. Trimming took 2 bases from V and 2 from J; bases not matched to a gene: 4. CDR3 DNA: TGTGCCAGCAGTTTAACAGGGGGTTTAAACACCGGGGAGCTGTTTTTT. This sequence encodes CASSLTGGLNTGELFF.

This chain uses TRBV6-5 with TRBJ1-1, with unresolved D. Looked up from germline, CDR1 is MNHEY and CDR2 is SVGAGI. The V end was cut by 0 bases, the J end by 8 bases, with 13 bases between. The CDR3 extends over 14 amino acids. CDR3 DNA sequence: TGTGCCAGCAGTTACTCGATTCGGATACCCGAAGCTTTCTTT. Encoded protein: CASSYSIRIPEAFF.

The chain recombines TRBV7-2 with TRBJ1-5, with no clear D. Deletions cut 1 base from V and 2 bases from J, with 9 bases between. The CDR3 totals 15 residues. Per germline, CDR1 SGHTA and CDR2 FQGNSA. In nucleotides, the CDR3 is TGTGCCAGCAGCTTAGTTCAGGACGGCAATCAGCCCCAGCATTTT. Protein: CASSLVQDGNQPQHF.